The 27 T cell receptor beta chains listed next were all sequenced from one sample in a study of siplizumab effects on memory and regulatory T cells. TCRdb's table, derived via immunoSEQ multiplex PCR, lists solely in-frame clones and lacks some. The sample yields approximately 100,000 clones, 75% to 95% seen once. The sample comprised CD4+ T cells sorted from blood. Source of these receptors: a human donor in good health. Some clones in this sample may be carry-over from other donors' samples.

V usage is TRBV19 and J usage is TRBJ2-1; D is perhaps TRBD2 (5 bases). Germline V lookup: CDR1 LNHDA, CDR2 SQIVND (reference sequence). CDR3 length: 15 amino acids. V was trimmed by 2 bases and J by 6 bases, leaving 14 bases between them. The CDR3 nucleotides read TGTGCCAGTAGTATATCAGGAGGATTTGGCAATGAGCAGTTCTTC. This translates into CASSISGGFGNEQFF.

J is TRBJ1-3 and V is TRBV18; 8 bases are a match to TRBD1. This CDR3 is built from 15 residues. V lost 3 bases to trimming and J lost 4 bases; unmatched junction nucleotides: 5. CDR1 and CDR2 (germline): KGHSH, LQKENI. CDR3 in amino acids: CASSPPRTGGNTIYF. The CDR3 region has the DNA TGTGCCAGCTCACCCCCCAGGACAGGGGGAAACACCATATATTTT.

V usage is TRBV6-5 and J usage is TRBJ2-6; D ambiguous. The CDR3 runs 13 residues. V lost 10 bases and J lost 3, with 10 bases in between. Looked up from germline, CDR1 is MNHEY and CDR2 is SVGAGI. CDR3 protein: CATLKGGANVLTF. The CDR3 coding sequence is TGTGCCACTTTAAAAGGTGGGGCCAACGTCCTGACTTTC.

The chain couples TRBV19 to TRBJ2-5, with TRBD1 matching 9 bases. This CDR3 region has 17 residues. V gave up 6 bases and J gave up 4 bases; unmatched junction bases: 15. Germline CDR1 and CDR2: LNHDA and SQIVND (reference sequence). DNA of the CDR3: TGTGCCAGTAGCGACGGGACAGGGAGGCTGAGGGGAGAGACCCAGTACTTC. Amino acid sequence: CASSDGTGRLRGETQYF.

This clone was counted once. This chain links TRBV6-5 with TRBJ1-1; D not resolved. Trimming cost V 8 bases and J 4 bases, with 20 bases left between them. The length of the CDR3 is 15 residues. Germline V gene lookup returns CDR1 MNHEY and CDR2 SVGAGI. The CDR3: CASRLTPHLPTEAFF. Here the CDR3 DNA reads TGTGCCAGCCGCCTAACCCCTCACTTACCCACTGAAGCTTTCTTT.

The chain combines TRBV6-1 with TRBJ2-7, with 8 bases identical to TRBD1. V was pared by 4 bases and J by 4 bases, with 0 bases of the junction left unmatched. In germline, CDR1 is MNHNS, CDR2 SASEGT. The CDR3 sequence is 12 residues long. CDR3 region: CASSGQGYEQYF. CDR3 coding DNA: TGTGCCAGCAGTGGACAGGGGTACGAGCAGTACTTC.

The V gene is TRBV28, the J gene TRBJ1-5, with 7 positions matching TRBD1. Germline CDR1 MDHEN, CDR2 SYDVKM. The CDR3 totals 14 residues. The V gene end was trimmed by 6 bases and the J gene end by 3 bases; junction bases not matched to a gene: 5. For the CDR3, the DNA is TGTGCCAGCAGCAGGACAGGAAACAATCAGCCCCAGCATTTT. Translated, it gives CASSRTGNNQPQHF. The full variable domain, rest sourced from reference TRBV28 and TRBJ1-5, is DVKVTQSSRYLVKRTGEKVFLECVQDMDHENMFWYRQDPGLGLRLIYFSYDVKMKEKGDIPEGYSVSREKKERFSLILESASTNQTSMYLCASSRTGNNQPQHFGDGTRLSIL.

V and J are TRBV6-4 and TRBJ2-3; D is perhaps TRBD1 or TRBD2 (6 bases each). Germline CDR1 MRHNA, CDR2 SNTAGT. CDR3 length: 15 residues. Between the trimmed V and J ends, which lost 6 bases and 0 bases, there was a span of 13 bases. The CDR3 protein is CASSLGGLSTDTQYF. CDR3 sequence (DNA): TGTGCCAGCAGCTTAGGGGGACTGAGCACAGATACGCAGTATTTT.

The chain joins TRBV19 to TRBJ2-3, with 11 bases matching TRBD2. J was trimmed by 7 bases and V by 6 bases; bases with no gene match: 12. Germline CDR1 is LNHDA and CDR2 is SQIVND (reference sequence). The CDR3 is made up of 16 amino acids. The CDR3 region is CASSSGTSGSGYTQYF. CDR3 DNA sequence: TGTGCCAGTAGCTCCGGGACTAGCGGTTCAGGATATACGCAGTATTTT.

As concerns this clone: The junction does not match germline at one end; this may be a read error. The chain uses TRBV19 and TRBJ2-7; 11 bases are shared with TRBD2. CDR3 length equals 14 residues. Germline CDR1 LNHDA, CDR2 SQIVND (reference sequence). CDR3 nucleotide sequence: TGTGCCAGTAGAATAGCGGGAGGGGCTTACGAGCAGTACTTC. This gives the protein CASRIAGGAYEQYF.

This clone was observed a single time. The rearrangement joins TRBV5-1 to TRBJ1-1; D remains ambiguous. Germline CDR1 and CDR2: SGHRS and YFSETQ. With 4 bases removed from V and 0 bases from J, the gap between germline ends came to 19 bases. This CDR3 comprises 17 residues. The CDR3, as DNA: TGCGCCAGCAGCCTCGGCACCTTGGTTAGTATGAACACTGAAGCTTTCTTT. Encoded protein: CASSLGTLVSMNTEAFF.

The chain employs TRBV7-3 and TRBJ2-5, with D unclear. Trimming removed 1 base from V and 3 bases from J, with 0 bases in between. CDR3 length: 11 residues. The germline V gene has CDR1 SGHTA and CDR2 FQGTGA. The chain's CDR3 is CASSLKETQYF. DNA for the CDR3: TGTGCCAGCAGCTTAAAAGAGACCCAGTACTTC. The whole variable domain, filled in from reference TRBV7-3 and TRBJ2-5, reads GAGVSQTPSNKVTEKGKYVELRCDPISGHTALYWYRQSLGQGPEFLIYFQGTGAADDSGLPNDRFFAVRPEGSVSTLKIQRTERGDSAVYLCASSLKETQYFGPGTRLLVL.

This clone was picked up one time. The chain carries TRBV7-8 and TRBJ1-1; maybe TRBD1 (6 bases). CDR3 length equals 15 residues. Germline CDR1 is SGHVS and CDR2 is FQNEAQ. V lost 1 base, J lost 5 bases, and 14 bases lay in between. The CDR3 nucleotides are TGTGCCAGCAGCTTAGAAGAGGGGGAATGGACTGAAGCTTTCTTT. It yields the protein CASSLEEGEWTEAFF.

The genes are TRBV29-1 and TRBJ2-3, with TRBD2 as a possible D gene (6 bases). Germline lookup yields CDR1 SQVTM and CDR2 ANQGSEA. The length of the CDR3 is 12 residues. V lost 3 bases and J lost 6, with 10 bases in between. The CDR3 is CSVDPRGDTQYF. The CDR3 region has the DNA TGCAGCGTTGACCCCCGGGGGGATACGCAGTATTTT.

This clone was counted between two and nine times. The chain combines TRBV19 with TRBJ1-1, with 7 bases aligning to TRBD1. The length of the CDR3 is 16 residues. Germline CDR1 LNHDA, CDR2 SQIVND (reference sequence). J gave up 0 bases and V 7 bases, and 11 bases lay outside the gene matches. CDR3 loop: CASTGISGQMNTEAFF. CDR3 bases: TGTGCCAGTACGGGCATTTCGGGACAGATGAACACTGAAGCTTTCTTT.

This clone was seen just once. The chain has TRBV5-1 and TRBJ1-1; 8 bases line up with TRBD1. V lost 0 bases to trimming and J lost 4 bases; unmatched junction nucleotides: 2. The CDR3 has 14 residues. Per germline, CDR1 SGHRS and CDR2 YFSETQ. CDR3 nucleotide sequence: TGCGCCAGCAGCTTGGACAGGGGGATCACTGAAGCTTTCTTT. This codes for CASSLDRGITEAFF.

V and J are TRBV9 and TRBJ2-2; D might be TRBD2 (5 bases). Trimming pared 0 bases from V and 5 bases from J, leaving 14 bases between. Germline assignment: CDR1 SGDLS and CDR2 YYNGEE. CDR3 length: 16 residues. The chain's CDR3 is CASSVVGKMGTGELFF. The CDR3 DNA is TGTGCCAGCAGCGTAGTCGGGAAGATGGGGACCGGGGAGCTGTTTTTT.

The chain carries TRBV9 and TRBJ2-2; D may be TRBD2 (6 bases). CDR1 and CDR2 from the germline V gene are SGDLS and YYNGEE. The length of the CDR3 is 17 residues. V lost 0 bases and J lost 7, with 19 bases in between. The DNA for the CDR3 is TGTGCCAGCAGCGTAGTCTCACTTGGAGGGGTGGTCGGGGAGCTGTTTTTT. It encodes CASSVVSLGGVVGELFF.

The chain carries TRBV4-1 and TRBJ2-3, with 10 bases identical to TRBD2. The germline V gene encodes CDR1 MGHRA and CDR2 YSYEKL. The CDR3 has 17 residues. Trimming removed 0 bases from V and 8 bases from J; junction bases left unmatched: 11. The CDR3 bases are TGCGCCAGCAGCCAAGATTGGGCTAGCGGGAGTGGTGGTACGCAGTATTTT. Amino acid sequence: CASSQDWASGSGGTQYF.

Only one count was recorded for this clone. This chain connects TRBV9 to TRBJ1-3; 12 bases map to TRBD1. CDR1 is SGDLS, CDR2 YYNGEE, per germline. The ends lost 3 bases at V and 4 bases at J; junction bases unmatched: 8. The CDR3 covers 17 residues. CDR3 residues: CASSGSGTGGAGNTIYF. Here the CDR3 DNA reads TGTGCCAGCAGCGGCTCCGGGACAGGGGGCGCCGGAAACACCATATATTTT.

The chain combines TRBV5-1 with TRBJ1-3, with 7 bases aligning to TRBD1. V dropped 4 bases and J dropped 0; count of bases not matched to a gene: 1. This CDR3 contains 14 residues. Germline CDR1 and CDR2: SGHRS and YFSETQ. The CDR3 nucleotides read TGCGCCAGCAGCCGGGACAGCTCTGGAAACACCATATATTTT. As protein: CASSRDSSGNTIYF.

V and J are TRBV5-6 and TRBJ2-7, with D hard to call. The CDR3 is 13 amino acids. Germline CDR1 and CDR2: SGHDT and YYEEEE. Trimming pared 2 bases from V and 3 bases from J, leaving 9 bases between. The DNA of the CDR3 is TGTGCCAGCAGCTTAGATCCACGCTACGAGCAGTACTTC. The encoded protein is CASSLDPRYEQYF.

The chain couples TRBV10-1 to TRBJ2-7; TRBD1 aligns across 9 bases. This CDR3 region has 14 residues. Trimming cost V 3 bases and J 6 bases; bases outside gene matches: 6. Germline loops: CDR1 WNHNN, CDR2 SYGVQD (reference sequence). The CDR3 nucleotides read TGCGCCAGCAGTGAATACAGGGGGCTGGGCGAGCAGTACTTC. Its protein product is CASSEYRGLGEQYF.

V and J are TRBV5-6 and TRBJ1-4; possible D gene TRBD1, 5 bases. The length of the CDR3 is 15 residues. V dropped 4 bases and J dropped 7 bases, with 17 bases sitting between them. CDR1 is SGHDT and CDR2 is YYEEEE in the germline V gene. CDR3 sequence reads: CASSNGLSRGEKLFF. CDR3 DNA sequence: TGTGCCAGCAGCAACGGACTCTCGAGGGGTGAAAAACTGTTTTTT.

V gene TRBV6-1 combines with J gene TRBJ1-1, with D tentatively TRBD1 (5 bases). The V end was cut by 0 bases, the J end by 4 bases, with 9 bases between. CDR1 MNHNS and CDR2 SASEGT come from the germline V gene. The CDR3 is made up of 14 amino acids. CDR3 loop: CASSEAGRVTEAFF. The CDR3 region has the DNA TGTGCCAGCAGTGAAGCGGGGCGGGTCACTGAAGCTTTCTTT.

V is TRBV10-3 and J is TRBJ1-4; D perhaps matches TRBD1 (6 bases). Per the germline V gene, CDR1 is ENHRY and CDR2 is SYGVKD. This CDR3 spans 18 amino acids. The ends were cut back, 4 bases at V and 4 bases at J, with 22 bases in the middle. The CDR3: CAISGGSGSDSYNEKLFF. The CDR3, as DNA: TGTGCCATCAGTGGGGGATCGGGGTCGGACAGCTATAATGAAAAACTGTTTTTT.

This chain joins TRBV19 and TRBJ1-5; possible D gene TRBD1, 5 bases. The CDR3 runs to 17 residues. Trimming stripped 1 base from V and 3 bases from J, with 16 bases between. CDR1 and CDR2 from the germline V gene are LNHDA and SQIVND (reference sequence). CDR3 nucleotide sequence: TGTGCCAGTAGTATAGGCATTAGTAAGACAGTCAATCAGCCCCAGCATTTT. Its protein product is CASSIGISKTVNQPQHF.